This T cell receptor beta chain was documented in a study of CD8+CD57+ T cells in acquired aplastic anemia. Study-level background: CD4+ and CD8+ cells, once sorted, gave DNA averaging roughly 3.2 ug. Where healthy donors were concerned, CD4+ cells averaged about 11 million reads. Points from the study as a whole: Between the patient and control groups, CD8+ Simpson's diversity did not differ significantly. Patients and controls were found to share about 31 CD8+ CDR3 sequences.

Trimming cost V 0 bases and J 2 bases; bases outside gene matches: 3. CDR1 SGHRS and CDR2 YFSETQ come from the germline V gene. This CDR3 contains 15 residues. In its sample, this clonotype was seen many times. Antigen specificity is unknown. Genomic DNA acted as the template from which TCR beta VDJ combination and CDR3 sequence profiling were carried out. From the reads, TCRdb called clonotypes with MiXCR, one entry per CDR3 protein. The repertoire holds under 150,000 distinct CDR3 sequences, with roughly 40% as singletons. The specimen sequenced was sorted CD4+, CD8+, or CD8+CD57+ T cells (not recorded which) from PBMCs. This TCR was recovered from a human donor in good health, serving as a control. J is TRBJ2-3 and V is TRBV5-1, with 7 nucleotides matching TRBD2. CDR3 sequence reads: CASSLVLADTDTQYF. CDR3 bases: TGCGCCAGCAGCTTGGTTCTAGCGGACACAGATACGCAGTATTTT.